This entry is about one T cell receptor beta chain. Its specificity is not known. Samples with a second dose at about 4 or about 12 weeks were pooled together. This sample was taken from a study of T cell responses to AZD1222 COVID-19 vaccine. Regarding the study as a whole: It was only after the peak T cell response that any repertoires were sampled.

The data were produced by immunoSEQ multiplex PCR, yet TCRdb's version contains in-frame clones alone and is incomplete. The table lists roughly 50,000 clones, around 90% of them singletons. Deletions cut 5 bases from V and 0 bases from J, with 14 bases between. Germline V gene data show CDR1 as SGHTA and CDR2 as FQGNSA. This CDR3 spans 16 amino acids. The material sequenced was peripheral blood, taken 28 days after the second AZD1222 dose. This sequence was found in an adult who received the AZD1222 COVID-19 vaccine. The chain joins TRBV7-2 to TRBJ1-3; perhaps TRBD1 as D (5 bases). CDR3 amino acids: CASSPDIPSSGNTIYF. CDR3 sequence (DNA): TGTGCCAGCAGCCCGGACATCCCGAGCTCTGGAAACACCATATATTTT.